These T cell receptor beta chains were read from a single sample in a study of cytomegalovirus exposure and HLA in healthy donors. Sequenced by immunoSEQ multiplex PCR; TCRdb stores in-frame clones only, minus some. The sample consists of under 200,000 clones, approximately 80% of them appearing once. Sequenced sample: PBMCs. The receptor source for this set is a man aged 25-45 years in good health and CMV-seropositive. The CDR3 runs from the conserved cysteine through the conserved F or W. A D gene is named only where the DNA matches it firmly. Expanded clones get a size class; other rows say once, few or many, or leave the size out.

clone_size j_call d_call v_call cdr3_nt cdr3_aa
- TRBJ2-5 TRBD1 TRBV5-1 TGCGCCAGCAGCCGAACCGACAGGGCCGAGACCCAGTACTTC CASSRTDRAETQYF
- TRBJ2-2 - TRBV5-4 TGTGCCAGCAGCTTCCTTCAAGCGGCCCAAAGCGCGAACACCGGGGAGCTGTTTTTT CASSFLQAAQSANTGELFF
- TRBJ2-5 TRBD2 TRBV7-6 TGTGCCAGCAGCCCGGGACTAGCGGGGGGGCTTCAAGAGACCCAGTACTTC CASSPGLAGGLQETQYF
once TRBJ2-7 - TRBV28 TGTGCCAGCAGTTTTGTTAGGGGTCGGTACGAGCAGTACTTC CASSFVRGRYEQYF
- TRBJ1-1 - TRBV5-1 TGCGCCAGCAGTTGGACACTAGCGACTATGAACACTGAAGCTTTCTTT CASSWTLATMNTEAFF
- TRBJ2-2 TRBD1 TRBV7-3 TGTGCCAGCAGCTTAAGCCAGGGGGCTGGCGGGGAGCTGTTTTTT CASSLSQGAGGELFF
- TRBJ1-1 - TRBV4-3 TGCGCCAGCAGCCAGTTATCCGAGGGGGCTGAAGCTTTCTTT CASSQLSEGAEAFF
- TRBJ2-1 - TRBV7-9 TGTGCCAGCAGCCCGGGGGTGGGGGTTGAGCAGTTCTTC CASSPGVGVEQFF
- TRBJ1-2 - TRBV15 TGTGCCACCAGCAGAGATACTTTTGGCTACACCTTC CATSRDTFGYTF
- TRBJ2-7 - TRBV5-4 TGTGCCAGCAGCTTGGGGCGGGCCACCTACGAGCAGTACTTC CASSLGRATYEQYF
- TRBJ2-6 TRBD2 TRBV9 TGTGCCAGCAGCGTAGCTGGGGGGGCTGGGGCCAACGTCCTGACTTTC CASSVAGGAGANVLTF
- TRBJ1-2 TRBD1 TRBV28 TGTGCCAGCAGCGAAGACAGGGAAGGGGGTGGCTACACCTTC CASSEDREGGGYTF
- TRBJ2-7 TRBD1 TRBV30 TGTGCCTGGAGACCGGGACAGCTAGCCTACGAGCAGTACTTC CAWRPGQLAYEQYF
once TRBJ2-4 - TRBV15 TGTGCCCCGAGGACTCAAGCCAAAAACATTCAGTACTTC CAPRTQAKNIQYF
few TRBJ1-2 - TRBV6-1 TGTGCCAGCAGTGAAGACGGGGAAAGCTATGGCTACACCTTC CASSEDGESYGYTF
- TRBJ2-2 - TRBV18 TGTGCCAGCTCAACGACAGACGGCGGGGAGCTGTTTTTT CASSTTDGGELFF
once TRBJ1-4 - TRBV14 TGTGCCAGCAGCCGGACGGGGGAAAAACTGTTTTTT CASSRTGEKLFF
- TRBJ1-2 TRBD1 TRBV30 TGTGCCTGTCCACAGGGGGCGGGGGGCTACACCTTC CACPQGAGGYTF
few TRBJ2-7 - TRBV5-1 TGCGCCAGCAGCCCGGAGAGGGTCCACGAGCAGTACTTC CASSPERVHEQYF
few TRBJ1-1 TRBD1 TRBV5-6 TGTGCCAGCAGCTTATGGGACAGGGAAGGACTCGCTTTCTTT CASSLWDREGLAFF
once TRBJ1-1 - TRBV5-5 TGTGCCAGCAGCCCGAGGTGGGAGGGGAACACTGAAGCTTTCTTT CASSPRWEGNTEAFF
- TRBJ1-5 - TRBV9 TGTGCCAGCAGCGAGGGGGGGGGTAGCAATCAGCCCCAGCATTTT CASSEGGGSNQPQHF
few TRBJ2-2 TRBD1 TRBV2 TGTGCCACCGGCTTTCGTGAGGGACAGGGGGCTCCCGGGGAGCTGTTTTTT CATGFREGQGAPGELFF
- TRBJ2-7 TRBD1 TRBV9 TGTGCCAGCAGCTCAGGCGGTTACAGGGGGAACGAGCAGTACTTC CASSSGGYRGNEQYF
- TRBJ2-2 - TRBV6-1 TGTGCCAGCAGTGAAAAACAGACCGGGGAGCTGTTTTTT CASSEKQTGELFF
- TRBJ1-5 - TRBV10-1 TGCGCCAGCAGTGAGTCCAGGGGTGGACAGCCCCAGCATTTT CASSESRGGQPQHF
- TRBJ1-5 TRBD1 TRBV7-2 TGTGCCAGCAGCCGGGACAGGGGCATTCATCAGCCCCAGCATTTT CASSRDRGIHQPQHF
- TRBJ2-1 - TRBV15 TGTGCCACCAGCAGAGATCCTAGGACAGCGAATCTTGAGCAGTTCTTC CATSRDPRTANLEQFF
- TRBJ2-1 TRBD1 TRBV28 TGTGCCAGCAGTCCCGACAGGGGGGACAATGAGCAGTTCTTC CASSPDRGDNEQFF
- TRBJ2-7 - TRBV7-2 TGTGCCAGCAGCCCCGGACAGTTCTACGAGCAGTACTTC CASSPGQFYEQYF
- TRBJ1-4 - TRBV14 TGTGCCAGCAGCCAAGATCTTTGGGGGCTGCGGGAAAAACTGTTTTTT CASSQDLWGLREKLFF
- TRBJ2-2 TRBD1 TRBV29-1 TGCAGCGTCGACAGGGTGGACACCGGGGAGCTGTTTTTT CSVDRVDTGELFF
few TRBJ1-1 TRBD1 TRBV20-1 TGCAGTGCCCGACAGGGTGCTTTCTTT CSARQGAFF
- TRBJ2-7 - TRBV12-2 TGTGCAAGTCGCTCCTACCTGGGACTTCACTACGAGCAGTACTTC CASRSYLGLHYEQYF
once TRBJ2-5 - TRBV9 TGTGCCAGCAGCGTAGGTCTACAAGAGACCCAGTACTTC CASSVGLQETQYF
- TRBJ2-1 TRBD2 TRBV5-6 TGTGCCAGCAGCTTTCTAGCGGCAAATGAGCAGTTCTTC CASSFLAANEQFF
- TRBJ2-7 - TRBV30 TGTGCCTGGAGTTTGAGAGGGAGCTCCGACGAGCAGTACTTC CAWSLRGSSDEQYF
- TRBJ2-1 TRBD1 TRBV4-1 TGCGCCAGCAGCCAAGTTGGGGGACAGGGGTCGAGTGAGCAGTTCTTC CASSQVGGQGSSEQFF
few TRBJ2-2 - TRBV11-2 TGTGCCAGCAGCTTAATGTCCAATACCGGGGAGCTGTTTTTT CASSLMSNTGELFF
- TRBJ2-5 TRBD2 TRBV6-1 TGTGCCAGCAGTGAAGTATACGGGGAGGGGACCCAGTACTTC CASSEVYGEGTQYF
- TRBJ1-2 - TRBV5-4 TGTGCCAGCAGCGTCGACGGGAACTATGGCTACACCTTC CASSVDGNYGYTF
- TRBJ1-6 TRBD1 TRBV5-1 TGCGCCAGCAGCTTGGAGGGACAGGGGCGATCACCCCTCCACTTT CASSLEGQGRSPLHF
- TRBJ2-5 TRBD2 TRBV5-1 TGCGCCAGCAGCTTGGCGTTGGCTAGCGGGGCGTACAGGACCCAGTACTTC CASSLALASGAYRTQYF
- TRBJ1-2 - TRBV7-8 TGTGCCAGCAGCTTTGGGGAGAGCTATGGCTACACCTTC CASSFGESYGYTF
- TRBJ2-2 TRBD2 TRBV18 TGTGCCAGCTCACCCCGGGGTAGCGGGGTCGCCGGGGAGCTGTTTTTT CASSPRGSGVAGELFF
- TRBJ2-7 - TRBV29-1 TGCAGCGTTGAAGAGCGGGACGGAGCCGAGCAGTACTTC CSVEERDGAEQYF
few TRBJ2-5 - TRBV9 TGTGCCAGCAGCGTAGACGGCAGGCAAGAGACCCAGTACTTC CASSVDGRQETQYF
- TRBJ1-1 - TRBV28 TGTGCCAGCACCCTTAACATGAACACTGAAGCTTTCTTT CASTLNMNTEAFF